One sample yielded the 17 T cell receptor beta chains listed below, sequenced in a study of prognosis after radiotherapy for stage I lung cancer. Genomic DNA was subjected to two-round multiplex PCR for amplification of TCR beta CDR3. Round one of PCR was performed, and it used primers specific to each TRBV and TRBJ gene. One entry per CDR3 protein results from TCRdb running MiXCR on the multiplex PCR reads. The data show under 20,000 distinct CDR3 sequences, 50% seen once. The input for sequencing was PBMCs, taken before or after stereotactic body radiation therapy (not recorded which). These receptors were taken from a donor over 45 with non-small cell lung cancer.

In regard to this clonotype: An end of the junction does not agree with germline; a read error may underlie this. The rearrangement links TRBV6-2 or TRBV6-3 to TRBJ2-2; possibly TRBD1 for D (6 bases). From germline, CDR1 is MNHEY and CDR2 SVGEGT. This CDR3 has 14 amino acids. Here the CDR3 reads CASSAGDDAGEPFF. CDR3 nucleotides: TGTGCCAGCAGTGCAGGGGACGACGCCGGGGAGCCGTTTTTT.

The V and J genes are TRBV11-3 and TRBJ2-7, with 9 bases matching TRBD2. V was pared by 7 bases and J by 0 bases, with 16 bases of the junction left unmatched. Germline-derived CDR1 and CDR2 are SGHNT and YENEEA. The CDR3 loop spans 18 amino acids. The CDR3 here is CASIFRSSGMTLSYEQYF. Here the CDR3 DNA reads TGTGCCAGCATCTTTCGATCTAGCGGGATGACCCTCTCCTACGAGCAGTACTTC.

This chain links TRBV30 with TRBJ1-1; TRBD1 matches at 10 bases. V dropped 6 bases and J dropped 0; count of bases not matched to a gene: 10. The germline CDR1 and CDR2 sequences are GTSNPN and SVGIG (reference sequence). The CDR3 is made up of 16 amino acids. The CDR3 sequence: CACFRDRGKVNTEAFF. The CDR3 coding sequence is TGTGCCTGTTTCCGGGACAGGGGAAAGGTGAACACTGAAGCTTTCTTT.

J is TRBJ1-2 and V is TRBV2; D ambiguous. CDR1 and CDR2 (germline): SNHLY, FYNNEI. V was pared by 6 bases and J by 5 bases, with 19 bases between. There are 15 residues in the CDR3. In DNA, the CDR3 is TGTGCCAGCAGGTACGGGCTTTCAGGACTATATGGCTACACCTTC. Amino acid sequence: CASRYGLSGLYGYTF.

Details on this clonotype: A much larger clone is a single base away; this may be a read error. The chain uses TRBV5-6 and TRBJ2-1; tentatively, D is TRBD1 (6 bases). The CDR3 covers 19 residues. The germline gives CDR1 SGHDT, CDR2 YYEEEE. The CDR3 loop is CVSSVTRDTDFSSYNEQFF. The CDR3 region has the DNA TGTGTCAGCAGCGTAACCCGGGACACCGATTTCAGCTCCTACAATGAGCAGTTCTTC. The full variable domain, in which reference TRBV5-6 and TRBJ2-1 provide the parts outside the CDR3, is DAGVTQSPTHLIKTRGQQVTLRCSPKSGHDTVSWYQQALGQGPQFIFQYYEEEERQRGNFPDRFSGHQFPNYSSELNVNALLLGDSALYLCVSSVTRDTDFSSYNEQFFGPGTRLTVL.

The sample holds a few counts of this clonotype. A read error likely explains this, since a far larger clone differs by one base. The J gene is TRBJ2-1, the V gene TRBV7-2; TRBD1 aligns across 7 bases. Germline V CDR1 and CDR2: SGHTA, FQGNSA. The CDR3 contains 13 residues. Trimming at V came to 5 bases and at J to 13 bases, leaving 11 bases not matched to a gene. The CDR3 sequence is CASSIDRAFPQFF. The DNA of the CDR3 is TGTGCCAGCAGCATCGACAGGGCGTTCCCTCAGTTCTTC.

This clonotype was counted at least ten times. This chain uses TRBV25-1 with TRBJ1-1; the D is unclear. The CDR3 is made up of 12 amino acids. Germline V CDR1 and CDR2: MGHDK, SYGVNS. V lost 7 bases, J lost 8 bases, and 14 bases lay in between. The CDR3 region is CASTFAGSEAFF. The CDR3 DNA sequence: TGTGCCAGCACCTTTGCGGGATCCGAAGCTTTCTTT.

As to this clonotype: Because the CDR3 is missing its conserved closing phenylalanine or tryptophan, this is likely a read error. V usage is TRBV7-2 and J usage is TRBJ2-3; 15 positions agree with TRBD2. This CDR3 has 17 amino acids. V lost 7 bases to trimming and J lost 2 bases; unmatched junction nucleotides: 7. Germline V gene data show CDR1 as SGHTA and CDR2 as FQGNSA. In nucleotides, the CDR3 is TGTGCCAGCATCTTGGGACTAGCGGGAGGAGACACAGATACGCAGTATCTT. Encoded protein: CASILGLAGGDTDTQYL.

This clonotype was found many times. This chain joins TRBV20-1 and TRBJ2-7; tentative D call: TRBD2 (5 bases). Trimming cost V 4 bases and J 2 bases, with 15 bases left between them. This CDR3 is 14 amino acids long. The germline V gene encodes CDR1 DFQATT and CDR2 SNEGSKA (reference sequence). CDR3: CSAKGEGSTYEQYF. The CDR3 nucleotides are TGCAGTGCTAAGGGAGAAGGATCGACCTACGAGCAGTACTTC.

This clonotype was seen ten or more times. The gene calls are TRBV11-3 and TRBJ2-3; 13 nucleotides match TRBD2. J was trimmed by 8 bases and V by 5 bases; bases with no gene match: 7. Germline V gene data show CDR1 as SGHNT and CDR2 as YENEEA. The CDR3 consists of 15 residues. As DNA, the CDR3 is TGTGCCAGCAGCGCCACGACTAGCGGGGGGAGTACGCAGTATTTT. Protein product: CASSATTSGGSTQYF.

Regarding this clonotype: A clone one base away is much larger, so this may be a read error. The V and J genes are TRBV6-2 or TRBV6-3 and TRBJ2-1; D possibly corresponds to TRBD2 (5 bases). The CDR3 has 14 amino acids. In germline, CDR1 is MNHEY, CDR2 SVGEGT. The V gene lost 9 bases and the J gene lost 7 bases, with 19 bases spanning the gap. The chain's CDR3 is CARSGLQGMNEQFF. CDR3 nucleotides: TGTGCCAGAAGTGGACTGCAAGGGATGAATGAGCAGTTCTTC.

This clonotype came up many times. The V call is TRBV2, the J call TRBJ2-7; no clear D. Trimming removed 5 bases from V and 1 base from J, with 9 bases in between. This CDR3 comprises 13 residues. In germline, CDR1 is SNHLY, CDR2 FYNNEI. The CDR3 is CASSLAASYEQYF. The CDR3 bases are TGTGCCAGCAGTTTAGCTGCGTCCTACGAGCAGTACTTC.

Turning to this clonotype: One end of the junction fails to match germline, which may point to a read error. The J gene is TRBJ2-2, the V gene TRBV6-2 or TRBV6-3; 7 nucleotides match TRBD1. The V gene's germline CDR1 is MNHEY and CDR2 SVGEGT. This CDR3 contains 19 residues. The CDR3 sequence: CAISYPRGKQSLNTGELFF. DNA of the CDR3: TGTGCCATCAGTTACCCCAGGGGGAAGCAGTCCCTGAACACCGGGGAGCTGTTTTTT.

The gene calls are TRBV11-2 and TRBJ2-7, with 8 positions matching TRBD2. The CDR3 loop spans 14 amino acids. Trimming took 6 bases from V and 5 from J; bases not matched to a gene: 9. Germline values: CDR1 SGHAT, CDR2 FQNNGV. This CDR3 reads CASRPGGDIHEQYF. CDR3 sequence (DNA): TGTGCCAGCAGACCCGGGGGGGATATACACGAGCAGTACTTC.

This clonotype occurred many times. The chain couples TRBV6-1 to TRBJ2-3, with 7 nucleotides matching TRBD2. V trimming: 6 bases; J trimming: 5 bases; junction bases outside the gene matches: 17. The CDR3 is 17 residues long. Germline V gene sequence: CDR1 MNHNS, CDR2 SASEGT. The CDR3 here is CASSYRPFGRERDTQYF. The CDR3 DNA follows: TGTGCCAGCAGCTACAGACCCTTCGGGCGGGAGAGAGATACGCAGTATTTT.

The table lists this clonotype with many counts. The chain links TRBV30 to TRBJ2-2; 12 positions match TRBD2. After removal of 4 bases from V and 4 bases from J, the junction contained 13 bases not matched to a gene. The CDR3 runs to 18 residues. Germline CDR1 is GTSNPN and CDR2 is SVGIG (reference sequence). DNA of the CDR3: TGTGCCTGGACTAGCCCCTTTTCTAGCGGGAGGGTCACCGGGGAGCTGTTTTTT. Translation: CAWTSPFSSGRVTGELFF. Based on the CDR3 plus reference TRBV30 and TRBJ2-2, the full variable domain is SQTIHQWPATLVQPVGSPLSLECTVEGTSNPNLYWYRQAAGRGLQLLFYSVGIGQISSEVPQNLSASRPQDRQFILSSKKLLLSDSGFYLCAWTSPFSSGRVTGELFFGEGSRLTVL.

Comment on this clonotype: The junction departs from germline at one end; a sequencing error may be responsible. The chain links TRBV27 to TRBJ2-2; weak D call: TRBD2 (6 bases). The CDR3 is 16 residues long. Looked up from germline, CDR1 is MNHEY and CDR2 is SMNVEV (reference sequence). CDR3 DNA: TGTGCCAGCAGAAACCCCGGGACTGGAAACACCTGGGAGCTGTTTTTT. Its translation: CASRNPGTGNTWELFF.